Presented here are 26 T cell receptor beta chains from one specimen sequenced in a study of T-cell reconstitution after alpha-beta-depleted transplantation in children. A library of TCRbeta sequences, prepared with unique molecular identifiers, was generated. TCRdb re-derived calls from the PCR reads in MiXCR, one entry per CDR3 protein. In the table there are hundreds of thousands of distinct CDR3 sequences, 11% of which are singletons. The specimen was peripheral blood, collected 180 days after TCRalphabeta/CD19-depleted stem cell transplant. The source is a male patient aged 2 to 9 who had a stem cell transplant for chronic granulomatous disease, so the T cells may come from the graft donor.

This clonotype was counted ten times or more. J is TRBJ2-2 and V is TRBV20-1; D perhaps matches TRBD1 (6 bases). V lost 5 bases and J 0 bases, leaving 10 bases between the germline ends. This CDR3 contains 14 residues. From germline, CDR1 is DFQATT and CDR2 SNEGSKA (reference sequence). CDR3 sequence reads: CSAYGTTNTGELFF. In nucleotides, the CDR3 is TGCAGTGCTTACGGGACAACGAACACCGGGGAGCTGTTTTTT.

Comments on this clonotype: Lacking the conserved final phenylalanine or tryptophan, this CDR3 likely reflects a read error. V is TRBV19 and J is TRBJ2-7; no definite D call. V gave up 10 bases and J gave up 4 bases, with 20 bases separating them. There are 14 residues in the CDR3. From germline, CDR1 is LNHDA and CDR2 SQIVND (reference sequence). CDR3 nucleotide sequence: TGTGCCACCAGAAAAACTGGGAAAGGGTACGAGCAGTACTAC. Protein product: CATRKTGKGYEQYY.

In its sample, this clonotype was seen a few times. This chain uses TRBV18 with TRBJ1-5; 12 positions agree with TRBD1. Germline V gene sequence: CDR1 KGHSH, CDR2 LQKENI. The CDR3 is made up of 15 amino acids. The V gene end was trimmed by 2 bases and the J gene end by 10 bases; junction bases not matched to a gene: 6. The CDR3 is CASSPVGQGAIPQHF. DNA of the CDR3: TGTGCCAGCTCACCAGTGGGACAGGGGGCGATACCCCAGCATTTT.

The sample holds many counts of this clonotype. J is TRBJ1-4 and V is TRBV28; 7 bases are a match to TRBD1. In germline, CDR1 is MDHEN, CDR2 SYDVKM. V shed 8 bases and J 3 bases; nucleotides not matched to a gene: 6. The CDR3 sequence is 14 residues long. The CDR3 here is CASLRDSSNEKLFF. CDR3 coding DNA: TGTGCCAGCTTACGGGACAGCTCTAATGAAAAACTGTTTTTT.

This clonotype appeared many times. The chain recombines TRBV4-1 with TRBJ1-1, with D maybe TRBD1 (6 bases). The CDR3 extends over 15 amino acids. In germline, CDR1 is MGHRA, CDR2 YSYEKL. V shed 1 base and J shed 6 bases, with 15 bases lying between them. The CDR3: CASSQAGGGKAEAFF. The CDR3 bases are TGCGCCAGCAGCCAAGCCGGGGGCGGTAAGGCTGAAGCTTTCTTT.

This clonotype was observed many times. The rearrangement joins TRBV7-6 to TRBJ2-3; TRBD2 might be the D (7 bases). The CDR3 totals 16 residues. Germline values: CDR1 SGHVS, CDR2 FNYEAQ. Trimming stripped 1 base from V and 3 bases from J, with 14 bases between. For the CDR3, the DNA is TGTGCCAGCAGCTTAGGATGGGGGGGCCTGACAGATACGCAGTATTTT. Translated: CASSLGWGGLTDTQYF.

This clonotype was observed at least ten times. This sequence joins TRBV9 and TRBJ2-7; the match to TRBD2 covers 7 bases. V lost 0 bases to trimming and J lost 5 bases; unmatched junction nucleotides: 8. Germline V gene lookup returns CDR1 SGDLS and CDR2 YYNGEE. The CDR3 sequence is 15 residues long. CDR3 sequence: CASSVVGREIDEQYF. The CDR3 DNA follows: TGTGCCAGCAGCGTAGTGGGGCGGGAGATCGACGAGCAGTACTTC.

This clonotype was counted many times. The chain links TRBV7-8 to TRBJ2-2; D is perhaps TRBD2 (6 bases). Germline V gene lookup returns CDR1 SGHVS and CDR2 FQNEAQ. With 5 bases removed from V and 5 bases from J, the gap between germline ends came to 27 bases. This CDR3 spans 19 amino acids. The CDR3 nucleotides read TGTGCCAGCAGCCCCGTCTTCGGGGACCGGCGGGATGGTACCGGGGAGCTGTTTTTT. Amino acid sequence: CASSPVFGDRRDGTGELFF.

This clonotype has ten or more counts. The gene calls are TRBV6-5 and TRBJ2-7; D tentatively reads TRBD1 or TRBD2 (5 bases each). The CDR3 consists of 14 residues. Trimming cost V 2 bases and J 3 bases, with 11 bases left between them. Per germline, CDR1 MNHEY and CDR2 SVGAGI. The CDR3 region is CASSYLGPNYEQYF. Here the CDR3 DNA reads TGTGCCAGCAGTTACCTGGGACCAAACTACGAGCAGTACTTC.

This clonotype has at least ten counts. This chain connects TRBV20-1 to TRBJ2-7, with D perhaps matching TRBD1 (5 bases). V was shortened by 3 bases and J by 1 base, with 7 bases between the two germline ends. The V gene's germline CDR1 is DFQATT and CDR2 SNEGSKA (reference sequence). The CDR3 runs 12 residues. The CDR3 is CSARSGSYEQYF. CDR3 nucleotides: TGCAGTGCTAGGTCAGGGTCCTACGAGCAGTACTTC.

This clonotype showed up many times. This sequence joins TRBV10-1 and TRBJ2-1; a possible D gene is TRBD2 (6 bases). The CDR3 length is 14 residues. Germline CDR1 reads WNHNN; CDR2 reads SYGVQD (reference sequence). Deletions cut 9 bases from V and 3 bases from J, with 15 bases between. CDR3 sequence reads: CARGRQPIYNEQFF. CDR3 DNA sequence: TGCGCCAGGGGGAGGCAGCCCATCTACAATGAGCAGTTCTTC.

This clonotype was observed many times. This chain joins TRBV27 and TRBJ2-5; D gene uncertain. Germline V gene sequence: CDR1 MNHEY, CDR2 SMNVEV (reference sequence). This CDR3 has 15 residues. Trimming shortened V by 3 bases and J by 0 bases, and 11 bases separated the two germline ends. CDR3 in amino acids: CASSFGLPYQETQYF. In DNA, the CDR3 is TGTGCCAGCAGTTTTGGGCTACCTTACCAAGAGACCCAGTACTTC.

This clonotype was detected ten times or more. The chain recombines TRBV21-1 with TRBJ2-7; the table's D call of TRBD1 was not tested on the DNA. TRBV21-1 is designated a pseudogene. CDR3 size: 14 residues. The CDR3 DNA reads TGTGCCAGCGGAAGACCGGGGTACAGTCACGAGCAGTACTTC. Its translation is CASGRPGYSHEQYF.

This clonotype was seen at least ten times. The chain recombines TRBV28 with TRBJ2-1, with D hard to call. The germline gives CDR1 MDHEN, CDR2 SYDVKM. The V end was cut by 6 bases, the J end by 8 bases, with 26 bases between. The CDR3 consists of 17 residues. CDR3 sequence reads: CASRALISLVVSHEQFF. CDR3 nucleotides: TGTGCCAGCAGGGCACTAATCAGCTTGGTAGTTTCCCATGAGCAGTTCTTC.

The table lists this clonotype with many counts. The gene calls are TRBV12-3 or TRBV12-4 and TRBJ2-2; a weak D match, TRBD2 (5 bases). The CDR3 runs to 15 residues. Between the trimmed V and J ends, which lost 0 bases and 2 bases, there was a span of 7 bases. CDR3 sequence (DNA): TGTGCCAGCAGTTTAGCCGGGATCAACACCGGGGAGCTGTTTTTT. This sequence encodes CASSLAGINTGELFF.

This clonotype was counted ten times or more. The genes are TRBV18 and TRBJ2-7; TRBD2 aligns across 8 bases. The CDR3 length is 13 residues. Germline loops: CDR1 KGHSH, CDR2 LQKENI. V was clipped by 3 bases and J by 2 bases; unmatched bases: 0. CDR3: CASSPGLAYEQYF. The CDR3 nucleotides are TGTGCCAGCTCACCGGGACTAGCCTACGAGCAGTACTTC.

This clonotype appeared many times. The chain links TRBV7-2 to TRBJ2-6; tentative D call: TRBD2 (5 bases). Deletions cut 5 bases from V and 0 bases from J, with 8 bases between. This CDR3 spans 15 amino acids. CDR1 and CDR2 from the germline V gene are SGHTA and FQGNSA. CDR3 sequence reads: CASSARDSGANVLTF. CDR3 nucleotide sequence: TGTGCCAGCAGCGCTCGGGACTCTGGGGCCAACGTCCTGACTTTC.

This clonotype was picked up many times. This chain connects TRBV15 to TRBJ1-4; perhaps TRBD1 as D (5 bases). The CDR3 has 16 residues. Trimming stripped 1 base from V and 7 bases from J, with 16 bases between. From germline, CDR1 is LNHNV and CDR2 YYDKDF (reference sequence). CDR3 amino acids: CATSRVREPEGEKLFF. CDR3 coding DNA: TGTGCCACCAGCAGAGTCAGGGAACCAGAAGGTGAAAAACTGTTTTTT.

This clonotype has a count of ten or more. This chain links TRBV7-8 with TRBJ2-3; 11 bases map to TRBD2. J lost 2 bases, V lost 0 bases, and 7 bases had no gene match. Germline-derived CDR1 and CDR2 are SGHVS and FQNEAQ. The CDR3 loop spans 18 amino acids. The CDR3 DNA is TGTGCCAGCAGCTTAGCTAAGGCTAGCGGGAGGCACACAGATACGCAGTATTTT. Amino acid sequence: CASSLAKASGRHTDTQYF.

This clonotype was detected ten times or more. The V call is TRBV7-2, the J call TRBJ1-5, with a tentative D call TRBD1 (5 bases). Trimming took 5 bases from V and 3 from J, leaving 17 bases between them. Looked up from germline, CDR1 is SGHTA and CDR2 is FQGNSA. The CDR3 consists of 16 residues. CDR3 amino acids: CASSLGRFSDNQPQHF. As DNA, the CDR3 is TGTGCCAGCAGCCTGGGGCGGTTTTCAGACAATCAGCCCCAGCATTTT. Drawing the rest from reference TRBV7-2 and TRBJ1-5, the complete variable domain is GAGVSQSPSNKVTEKGKDVELRCDPISGHTALYWYRQSLGQGLEFLIYFQGNSAPDKSGLPSDRFSAERTGGSVSTLTIQRTQQEDSAVYLCASSLGRFSDNQPQHFGDGTRLSIL.

About this clonotype itself: A much larger clonotype is one base distant, so this may be a read error. The chain recombines TRBV5-1 with TRBJ2-2, with D possibly being TRBD1 or TRBD2 (5 bases each). The CDR3 is made up of 15 amino acids. Germline loops: CDR1 SGHRS, CDR2 YFSETQ. CDR3 DNA sequence: TGCGCCAGCAGCTTGGACCGGCTTGGGACCGGGGAGCTGGTTTTT. As protein: CASSLDRLGTGELVF.

This clonotype was seen ten or more times. The chain recombines TRBV7-9 with TRBJ2-5; D may be TRBD1 (6 bases). This CDR3 spans 14 amino acids. Trimming removed 8 bases at V and 4 bases at J, with 17 bases between. Germline CDR1 reads SEHNR; CDR2 reads FQNEAQ (reference sequence). CDR3 coding DNA: TGTGCCAGCGACTTCAGGGACAATGGAGAGACCCAGTACTTC. Translation gives CASDFRDNGETQYF.

This clonotype was counted many times. DNA of the CDR3: TGTGCCAGCACCCCTGGACAGGACTACGAGCAGTACTTC. It yields the protein CASTPGQDYEQYF. The rearrangement links TRBV12-3 or TRBV12-4 to TRBJ2-7; 7 nucleotides match TRBD1. With V trimmed by 7 bases and J by 3 bases, 6 bases remained unmatched. CDR3 length: 13 amino acids.

This clonotype was recorded at least ten times. The rearrangement joins TRBV5-1 to TRBJ2-1; 10 nucleotides agree with TRBD2. The trim removed 3 bases at V and 5 bases at J, leaving 5 bases unmatched. Germline V gene lookup returns CDR1 SGHRS and CDR2 YFSETQ. The CDR3 runs 15 residues. CDR3 in amino acids: CASSSSGGAHNEQFF. The CDR3 DNA reads as TGCGCCAGCAGCTCCAGCGGGGGGGCTCACAATGAGCAGTTCTTC.

This clonotype was observed many times. The chain uses TRBV6-1 and TRBJ2-1, with D unresolved. The CDR3 is 13 residues long. In germline, CDR1 is MNHNS, CDR2 SASEGT. The V end lost 8 bases, the J end lost 5 bases, and 13 bases lay between the germline ends. CDR3 sequence: CASSSKLNNEQFF. CDR3 DNA sequence: TGTGCCAGCTCTTCCAAGTTGAACAATGAGCAGTTCTTC.

This clonotype has a count of ten or more. The V gene is TRBV27, the J gene TRBJ2-5; unclear D gene. The V end was cut by 5 bases, the J end by 5 bases, with 21 bases between. Germline V lookup: CDR1 MNHEY, CDR2 SMNVEV (reference sequence). This CDR3 has 16 amino acids. CDR3 DNA sequence: TGTGCCAGCAGTCCGCACCCCGGGCCCCGGCAGGAGACCCAGTACTTC. Its translation: CASSPHPGPRQETQYF.